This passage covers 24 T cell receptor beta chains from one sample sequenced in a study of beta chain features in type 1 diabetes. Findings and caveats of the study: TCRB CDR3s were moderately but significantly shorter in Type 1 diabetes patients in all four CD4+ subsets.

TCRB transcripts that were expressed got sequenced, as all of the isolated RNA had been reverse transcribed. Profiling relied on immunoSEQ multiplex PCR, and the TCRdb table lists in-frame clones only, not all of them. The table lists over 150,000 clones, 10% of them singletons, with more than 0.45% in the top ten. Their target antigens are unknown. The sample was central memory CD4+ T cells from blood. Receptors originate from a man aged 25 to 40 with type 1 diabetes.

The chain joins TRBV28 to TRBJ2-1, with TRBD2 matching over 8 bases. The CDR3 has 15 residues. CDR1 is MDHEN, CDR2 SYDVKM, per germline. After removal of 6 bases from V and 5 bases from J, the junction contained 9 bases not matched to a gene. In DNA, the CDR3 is TGTGCCAGCAGCGCTCCACCGGGAGGGAACAATGAGCAGTTCTTC. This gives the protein CASSAPPGGNNEQFF.

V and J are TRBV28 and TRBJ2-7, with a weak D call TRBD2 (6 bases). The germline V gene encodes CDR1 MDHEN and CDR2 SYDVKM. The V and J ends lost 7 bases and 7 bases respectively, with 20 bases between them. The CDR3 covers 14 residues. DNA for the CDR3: TGTGCCAGCAATAACAACGCCGGGAGTGTAGAGCAGTACTTC. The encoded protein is CASNNNAGSVEQYF.

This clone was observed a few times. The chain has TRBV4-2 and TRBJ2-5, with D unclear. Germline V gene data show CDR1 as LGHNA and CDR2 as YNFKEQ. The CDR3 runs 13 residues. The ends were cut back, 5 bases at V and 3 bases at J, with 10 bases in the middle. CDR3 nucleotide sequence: TGTGCCAGCAGCTCGAACTACGAAGAGACCCAGTACTTC. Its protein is CASSSNYEETQYF.

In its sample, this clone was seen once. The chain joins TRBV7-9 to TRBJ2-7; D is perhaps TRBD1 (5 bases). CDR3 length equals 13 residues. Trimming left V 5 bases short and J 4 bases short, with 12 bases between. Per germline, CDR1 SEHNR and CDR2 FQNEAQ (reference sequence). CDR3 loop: CASSPGDSYEQYF. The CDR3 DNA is TGTGCCAGCAGCCCCGGCGACAGTTACGAGCAGTACTTC. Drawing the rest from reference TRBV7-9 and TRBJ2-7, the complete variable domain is DTGVSQNPRHKITKRGQNVTFRCDPISEHNRLYWYRQTLGQGPEFLTYFQNEAQLEKSRLLSDRFSAERPKGSFSTLEIQRTEQGDSAMYLCASSPGDSYEQYFGPGTRLTVT.

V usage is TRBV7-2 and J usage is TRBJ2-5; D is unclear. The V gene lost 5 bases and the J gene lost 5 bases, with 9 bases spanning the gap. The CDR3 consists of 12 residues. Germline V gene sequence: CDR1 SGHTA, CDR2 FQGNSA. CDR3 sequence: CASSRSTETQYF. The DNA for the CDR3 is TGTGCCAGCAGCCGGAGTACTGAGACCCAGTACTTC.

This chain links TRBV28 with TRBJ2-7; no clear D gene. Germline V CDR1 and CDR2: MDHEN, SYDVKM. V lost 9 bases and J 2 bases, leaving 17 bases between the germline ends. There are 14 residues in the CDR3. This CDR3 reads CASRLLGGTYEQYF. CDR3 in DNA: TGTGCCAGTAGACTCCTTGGTGGAACCTACGAGCAGTACTTC.

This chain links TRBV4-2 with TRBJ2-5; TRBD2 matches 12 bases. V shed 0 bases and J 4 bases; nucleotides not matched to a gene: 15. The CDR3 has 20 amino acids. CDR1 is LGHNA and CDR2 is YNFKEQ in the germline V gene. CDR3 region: CASSQERSLLAGGLAETQYF. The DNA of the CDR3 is TGTGCCAGCAGCCAAGAAAGATCTCTACTAGCGGGAGGTTTAGCAGAGACCCAGTACTTC.

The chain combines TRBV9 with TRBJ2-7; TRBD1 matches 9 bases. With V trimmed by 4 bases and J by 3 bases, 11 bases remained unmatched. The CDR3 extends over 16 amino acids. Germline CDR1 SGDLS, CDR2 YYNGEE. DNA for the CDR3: TGTGCCAGCAGCCCAGAGCCGGGACAGGGAATCTACGAGCAGTACTTC. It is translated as CASSPEPGQGIYEQYF. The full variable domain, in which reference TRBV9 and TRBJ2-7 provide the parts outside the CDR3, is DSGVTQTPKHLITATGQRVTLRCSPRSGDLSVYWYQQSLDQGLQFLIQYYNGEERAKGNILERFSAQQFPDLHSELNLSSLELGDSALYFCASSPEPGQGIYEQYFGPGTRLTVT.

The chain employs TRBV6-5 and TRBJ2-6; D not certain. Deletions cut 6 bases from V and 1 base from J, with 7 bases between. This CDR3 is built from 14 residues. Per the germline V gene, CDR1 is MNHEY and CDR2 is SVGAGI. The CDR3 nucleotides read TGTGCCAGCAGACTCTTTTCTGGGGCCAACGTCCTGACTTTC. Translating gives CASRLFSGANVLTF.

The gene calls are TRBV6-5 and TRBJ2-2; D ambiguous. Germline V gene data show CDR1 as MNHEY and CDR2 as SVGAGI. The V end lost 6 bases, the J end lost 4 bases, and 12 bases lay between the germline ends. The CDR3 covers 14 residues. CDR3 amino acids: CASRLGRTTGELFF. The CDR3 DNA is TGTGCCAGCAGGTTGGGCAGAACCACCGGGGAGCTGTTTTTT.

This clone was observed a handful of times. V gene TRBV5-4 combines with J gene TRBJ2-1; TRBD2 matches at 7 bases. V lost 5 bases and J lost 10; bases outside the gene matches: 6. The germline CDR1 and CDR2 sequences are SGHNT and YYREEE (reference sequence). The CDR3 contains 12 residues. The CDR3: CASSPSGGEQFF. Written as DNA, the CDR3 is TGTGCCAGCAGTCCGTCCGGGGGGGAGCAGTTCTTC.

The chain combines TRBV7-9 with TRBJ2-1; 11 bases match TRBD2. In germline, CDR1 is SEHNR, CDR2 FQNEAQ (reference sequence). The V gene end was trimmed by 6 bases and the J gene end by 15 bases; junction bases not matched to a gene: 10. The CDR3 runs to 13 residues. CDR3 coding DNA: TGTGCCAGCAGGAAGGTAGCGGGAGGGGGACTGTTCTTC. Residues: CASRKVAGGGLFF.

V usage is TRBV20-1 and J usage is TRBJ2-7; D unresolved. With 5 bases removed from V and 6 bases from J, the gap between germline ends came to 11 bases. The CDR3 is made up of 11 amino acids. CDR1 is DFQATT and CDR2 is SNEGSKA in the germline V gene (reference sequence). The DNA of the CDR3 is TGCAGTGCTTGGGCCCTGGCCGAGCAGTACTTC. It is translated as CSAWALAEQYF.

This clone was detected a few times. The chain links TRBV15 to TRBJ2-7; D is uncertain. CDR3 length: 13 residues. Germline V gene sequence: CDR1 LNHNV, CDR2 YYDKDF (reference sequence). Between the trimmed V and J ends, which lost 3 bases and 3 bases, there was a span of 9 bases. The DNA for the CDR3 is TGTGCCACCAGCAGGGCGGAGAACTACGAGCAGTACTTC. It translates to CATSRAENYEQYF.

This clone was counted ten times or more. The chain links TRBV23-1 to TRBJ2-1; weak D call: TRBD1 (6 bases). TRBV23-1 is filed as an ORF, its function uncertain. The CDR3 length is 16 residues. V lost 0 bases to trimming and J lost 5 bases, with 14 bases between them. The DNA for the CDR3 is TGCGCCAGCAGTCAATCGACAAGGACAGAGAACAATGAGCAGTTCTTC. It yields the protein CASSQSTRTENNEQFF.

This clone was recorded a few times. This CDR3 is CASSQLGGEQFF. The CDR3 DNA reads TGTGCCAGCAGCCAACTAGGGGGTGAGCAGTTCTTC. The chain joins TRBV14 to TRBJ2-7; the D gene is possibly TRBD1 (6 bases). The J call is doubtful: the DNA matches TRBJ2-1 better. This CDR3 has 12 residues. Germline values: CDR1 SGHDN, CDR2 FVKESK.

The CDR3 bases are TGTGCCAGCAGTTTTCCCAGGGGGCGCGGCGGGGAGCTGTTTTTT. The encoded protein is CASSFPRGRGGELFF. This sequence joins TRBV28 and TRBJ2-2; TRBD1 matches at 8 bases. Losses at the gene ends were 3 bases for V and 7 bases for J; bases not matched to a gene: 7. The germline V gene encodes CDR1 MDHEN and CDR2 SYDVKM. This CDR3 spans 15 amino acids.

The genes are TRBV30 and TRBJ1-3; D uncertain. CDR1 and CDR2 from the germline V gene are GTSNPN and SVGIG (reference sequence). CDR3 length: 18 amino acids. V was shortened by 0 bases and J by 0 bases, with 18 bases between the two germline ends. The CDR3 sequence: CAWSVPQNPTHSGNTIYF. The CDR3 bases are TGTGCCTGGAGTGTACCTCAAAACCCCACACACTCTGGAAACACCATATATTTT.

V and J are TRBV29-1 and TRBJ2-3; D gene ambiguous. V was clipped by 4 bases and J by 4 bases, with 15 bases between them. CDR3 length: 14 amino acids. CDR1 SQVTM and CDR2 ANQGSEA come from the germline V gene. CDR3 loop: CSVASPQVSDTQYF. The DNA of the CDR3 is TGCAGCGTTGCAAGCCCGCAAGTTTCAGATACGCAGTATTTT.

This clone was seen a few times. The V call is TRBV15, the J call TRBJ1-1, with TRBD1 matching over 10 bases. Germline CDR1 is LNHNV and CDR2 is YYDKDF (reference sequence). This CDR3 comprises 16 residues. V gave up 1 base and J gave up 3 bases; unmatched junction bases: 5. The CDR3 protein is CATSRGTGGDDTEAFF. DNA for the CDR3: TGTGCCACCAGCAGAGGGACAGGGGGAGATGACACTGAAGCTTTCTTT.

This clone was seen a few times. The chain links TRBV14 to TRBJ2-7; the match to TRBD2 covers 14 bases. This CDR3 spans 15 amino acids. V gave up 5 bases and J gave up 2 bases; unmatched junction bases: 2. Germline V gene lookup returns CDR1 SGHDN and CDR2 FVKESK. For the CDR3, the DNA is TGTGCCAGCAGCTCGGGACTAGCGGGGGCCTACGAGCAGTACTTC. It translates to CASSSGLAGAYEQYF.

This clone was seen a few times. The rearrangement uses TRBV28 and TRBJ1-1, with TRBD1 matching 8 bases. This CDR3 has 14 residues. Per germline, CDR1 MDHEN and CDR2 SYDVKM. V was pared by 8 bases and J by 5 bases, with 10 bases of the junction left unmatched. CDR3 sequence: CASWTAGGKTEAFF. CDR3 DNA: TGTGCCAGCTGGACGGCAGGGGGCAAGACTGAAGCTTTCTTT.

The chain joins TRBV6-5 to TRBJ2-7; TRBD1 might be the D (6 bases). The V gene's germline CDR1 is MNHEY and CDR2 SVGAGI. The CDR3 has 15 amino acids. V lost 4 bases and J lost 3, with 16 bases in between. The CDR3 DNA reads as TGTGCCAGCAGTTCACAACCGACAGGCAGCTACGAGCAGTACTTC. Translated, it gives CASSSQPTGSYEQYF.

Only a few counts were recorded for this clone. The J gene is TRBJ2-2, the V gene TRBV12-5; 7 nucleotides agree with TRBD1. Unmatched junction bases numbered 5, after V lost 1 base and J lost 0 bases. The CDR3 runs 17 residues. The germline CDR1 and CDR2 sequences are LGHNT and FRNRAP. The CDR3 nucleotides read TGTGCTAGTGGTTTGGCCGACAGGGACGCGAACACCGGGGAGCTGTTTTTT. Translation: CASGLADRDANTGELFF.